One and the same sample provided the 13 T cell receptor beta chains below, sequenced in a study of blood T cell repertoires in COVID-19. Generated by immunoSEQ multiplex PCR, the TCRdb table keeps only in-frame clones and is missing some. This sample has tens of thousands of clones, with roughly 89% found just once. Sequencing was done on a sample of peripheral blood. Receptors were obtained from a man aged 50-59 years with acute or convalescent COVID-19.

The count of this clone is one. This chain joins TRBV29-1 and TRBJ2-1, with TRBD2 matching 8 bases. Unmatched junction bases numbered 6, after V lost 7 bases and J lost 1 base. Per the germline V gene, CDR1 is SQVTM and CDR2 is ANQGSEA. This CDR3 region has 14 residues. CDR3 nucleotide sequence: TGCAGCGCCAGACTAGCGTTTTCCTACAATGAGCAGTTCTTC. This sequence encodes CSARLAFSYNEQFF.

The chain couples TRBV10-2 to TRBJ2-1; 10 bases map to TRBD1. Germline lookup yields CDR1 WSHSY and CDR2 SAAADI. The CDR3 has 14 amino acids. The chain's CDR3 is CASVGDRGANEQFF. The CDR3 DNA follows: TGCGCAAGCGTAGGGGACAGGGGCGCCAATGAGCAGTTCTTC.

This clone was counted a single time. The chain employs TRBV7-9 and TRBJ2-5, with TRBD2 identical over 8 bases. Germline V gene data show CDR1 as SEHNR and CDR2 as FQNEAQ (reference sequence). The CDR3 is 14 residues long. V trimming: 4 bases; J trimming: 4 bases; junction bases outside the gene matches: 5. CDR3: CASSSGLGVETQYF. CDR3 DNA sequence: TGTGCCAGCAGCTCGGGACTAGGCGTAGAGACCCAGTACTTC.

The genes are TRBV27 and TRBJ2-7; the match to TRBD2 covers 11 bases. Germline V gene sequence: CDR1 MNHEY, CDR2 SMNVEV (reference sequence). V shed 2 bases and J 3 bases; nucleotides not matched to a gene: 3. The CDR3 spans 15 residues. CDR3 DNA sequence: TGTGCCAGCAGTTTAGGGACTAGCGGATTCTACGAGCAGTACTTC. The encoded protein is CASSLGTSGFYEQYF.

The chain carries TRBV4-3 and TRBJ2-1; a weak D match, TRBD2 (6 bases). Trimming took off 1 base at V and 2 bases at J, with 12 bases between the two ends. This CDR3 is built from 16 residues. The germline CDR1 and CDR2 sequences are LGHNA and YSLEER. The CDR3, as DNA: TGCGCCAGCAGCCAAGGGACCGCGGGGACCTACAATGAGCAGTTCTTC. Its translation is CASSQGTAGTYNEQFF.

The genes are TRBV9 and TRBJ2-5; a weak D match, TRBD2 (6 bases). Germline V gene lookup returns CDR1 SGDLS and CDR2 YYNGEE. Trimming stripped 4 bases from V and 1 base from J, with 11 bases between. This CDR3 spans 14 amino acids. CDR3 sequence reads: CASSPGGIQETQYF. The DNA for the CDR3 is TGTGCCAGCAGCCCTGGGGGGATCCAAGAGACCCAGTACTTC.

This sequence joins TRBV9 and TRBJ1-1; 9 bases align to TRBD1. CDR1 is SGDLS, CDR2 YYNGEE, per germline. The CDR3 spans 15 residues. V lost 0 bases and J lost 5; bases outside the gene matches: 5. CDR3 sequence reads: CASSVETGGRTEAFF. Written as DNA, the CDR3 is TGTGCCAGCAGCGTAGAGACAGGGGGACGGACTGAAGCTTTCTTT.

This chain links TRBV7-2 with TRBJ2-7, with 11 bases fitting TRBD1. Trimming cost V 5 bases and J 5 bases; bases outside gene matches: 8. Germline V gene lookup returns CDR1 SGHTA and CDR2 FQGNSA. CDR3 length: 15 amino acids. The CDR3 loop is CASSLGQGGSNEQYV. The DNA of the CDR3 is TGTGCCAGCAGCCTGGGACAGGGGGGTTCTAACGAGCAGTACGTC.

The chain joins TRBV7-2 to TRBJ2-7; TRBD2 aligns across 7 bases. There are 14 residues in the CDR3. V lost 2 bases, J lost 4 bases, and 5 bases stayed unmatched. Looked up from germline, CDR1 is SGHTA and CDR2 is FQGNSA. The CDR3 coding sequence is TGTGCCAGCAGCTTACGGGGGGTGTCGTACGAGCAGTACTTC. It codes for CASSLRGVSYEQYF.

J is TRBJ2-5 and V is TRBV29-1; 7 positions match TRBD1. CDR3 size: 15 residues. Germline CDR1 SQVTM, CDR2 ANQGSEA. Unmatched junction bases numbered 12, after V lost 6 bases and J lost 2 bases. This CDR3 is CSVAKISRGQETQYF. CDR3 in DNA: TGCAGCGTCGCCAAGATCTCCAGGGGGCAAGAGACCCAGTACTTC.

This chain joins TRBV10-3 and TRBJ2-3; 9 nucleotides line up with TRBD2. V was pared by 10 bases and J by 6 bases, with 14 bases of the junction left unmatched. The germline CDR1 and CDR2 sequences are ENHRY and SYGVKD. This CDR3 region has 15 residues. The CDR3 loop is CATLPTSGSSDTQYF. CDR3 DNA: TGTGCCACCCTACCTACTAGCGGGTCGTCTGATACGCAGTATTTT.

CDR3 residues: CATKPGQGYQPQHF. The CDR3 nucleotides read TGTGCCACTAAACCGGGACAGGGGTATCAGCCCCAGCATTTT. The V call is TRBV19, the J call TRBJ1-5; 10 bases are shared with TRBD1. With V trimmed by 10 bases and J by 5 bases, 8 bases remained unmatched. In germline, CDR1 is LNHDA, CDR2 SQIVND (reference sequence). CDR3 length equals 14 residues.

The chain carries TRBV3-1 (or the pseudogene TRBV3-2) and TRBJ2-7; D may be TRBD2 (6 bases). Germline CDR1 and CDR2: LGHDT and YNNKEL (reference sequence). CDR3 length equals 15 residues. V was pared by 0 bases and J by 3 bases, with 12 bases between. CDR3 in DNA: TGTGCCAGCAGCCAAGACTACAGCGGGTACTACGAGCAGTACTTC. It is translated as CASSQDYSGYYEQYF.